A single sample gave rise to the 27 T cell receptor beta chains below, sequenced in a study of T cells in Graves' hyperthyroidism and ophthalmopathy. RNA transcripts provided the source from which TCR beta CDR3 regions were amplified. Initially, a first-round RT-PCR of the TCR CDR3 employed the HTBI primer set. TCRdb reprocessed the multiplex PCR reads via MiXCR and lists one record per CDR3 protein. The sample holds some 550,000 distinct CDR3 sequences, approximately 16% seen once. Sequencing was performed on blood. The receptors shown here come from a woman in her thirties or forties with Graves' ophthalmopathy.

The V and J genes are TRBV6-1 and TRBJ2-3; perhaps TRBD2 as D (6 bases). In germline, CDR1 is MNHNS, CDR2 SASEGT. The ends were cut back, 6 bases at V and 6 bases at J, with 10 bases in the middle. There are 12 residues in the CDR3. The CDR3: CASREGWDTQYF. The CDR3 coding sequence is TGTGCCAGCAGGGAGGGCTGGGATACGCAGTATTTT.

The rearrangement uses TRBV7-9 and TRBJ2-3, with TRBD2 matching over 13 bases. There are 19 residues in the CDR3. Germline values: CDR1 SEHNR, CDR2 FQNEAQ (reference sequence). The J segment lost 5 bases and the V segment lost 2 bases, leaving 13 bases of the junction unmatched. The CDR3 region has the DNA TGTGCCAGCAGCTTAATTGGGTTCCGGACTAGCGGGAGAAGAGATACGCAGTATTTT. Translating it yields CASSLIGFRTSGRRDTQYF. The entire variable domain, with the rest obtained from reference TRBV7-9 and TRBJ2-3, is as follows: DTGVSQNPRHKITKRGQNVTFRCDPISEHNRLYWYRQTLGQGPEFLTYFQNEAQLEKSRLLSDRFSAERPKGSFSTLEIQRTEQGDSAMYLCASSLIGFRTSGRRDTQYFGPGTRLTVL.

The chain uses TRBV27 and TRBJ2-1; the match to TRBD2 covers 9 bases. The CDR3 has 15 residues. J was trimmed by 7 bases and V by 6 bases; bases with no gene match: 10. The germline V gene has CDR1 MNHEY and CDR2 SMNVEV (reference sequence). CDR3 in DNA: TGTGCCAGCAGGGTCTACGCGGGGGGGGGAAATGAGCAGTTCTTC. Its translation: CASRVYAGGGNEQFF.

The chain employs TRBV6-1 and TRBJ2-1, with a tentative D call TRBD2 (6 bases). In germline, CDR1 is MNHNS, CDR2 SASEGT. The V end was cut by 6 bases, the J end by 2 bases, with 17 bases between. CDR3 length: 16 amino acids. This CDR3 is CASRRLGGITYNEQFF. The CDR3 nucleotides are TGTGCCAGCAGGCGACTCGGCGGGATCACCTACAATGAGCAGTTCTTC.

The chain carries TRBV5-1 and TRBJ2-1; D is uncertain. The germline V and J ends were trimmed by 3 bases and 5 bases, with 9 bases remaining between them. The V gene's germline CDR1 is SGHRS and CDR2 YFSETQ. The CDR3 has 13 amino acids. The CDR3 sequence: CASSYTVNNEQFF. DNA of the CDR3: TGCGCCAGCAGCTACACCGTTAACAATGAGCAGTTCTTC.

The sample holds many counts of this clonotype. The chain uses TRBV24-1 and TRBJ2-5; TRBD1 matches at 7 bases. The junction had 0 bases not matched to a gene; V was cut back by 0 bases and J by 0 bases. The germline V gene has CDR1 KGHDR and CDR2 SFDVKD. CDR3 length: 15 residues. CDR3 DNA: TGTGCCACCAGTGATTTGCAGGGGGACCAAGAGACCCAGTACTTC. Its translation: CATSDLQGDQETQYF.

The V gene is TRBV5-4, the J gene TRBJ2-7, with D possibly called TRBD1 or TRBD2 (5 bases each). The CDR3 has 14 amino acids. The germline V and J ends were trimmed by 3 bases and 0 bases, with 10 bases remaining between them. Germline values: CDR1 SGHNT, CDR2 YYREEE (reference sequence). The CDR3 bases are TGTGCCAGCAGCTGGGACGCCAGCTCCTACGAGCAGTACTTC. This translates into CASSWDASSYEQYF.

In this sample, this clonotype turned up many times. V and J are TRBV2 and TRBJ1-1; 7 nucleotides line up with TRBD1. The CDR3 runs 11 residues. Germline CDR1 SNHLY, CDR2 FYNNEI. Germline trimming cut 10 bases from V and 5 bases from J; bases unmatched to any gene: 4. CDR3 in amino acids: CATAQGTEAFF. The CDR3 region has the DNA TGTGCCACCGCACAGGGGACTGAAGCTTTCTTT.

The chain couples TRBV14 to TRBJ1-1; possible D gene TRBD1, 5 bases. V lost 2 bases to trimming and J lost 8 bases, with 15 bases between them. The CDR3 is 14 amino acids. Germline V gene data show CDR1 as SGHDN and CDR2 as FVKESK. Here the CDR3 DNA reads TGTGCCAGCAGCCAAACGGGACTAGCCTTAGAAGCTTTCTTT. The encoded protein is CASSQTGLALEAFF.

The chain combines TRBV7-6 with TRBJ1-4, with D tentatively TRBD1 (5 bases). Per the germline V gene, CDR1 is SGHVS and CDR2 is FNYEAQ. The CDR3 has 21 residues. The V end lost 5 bases, the J end lost 0 bases, and 28 bases lay between the germline ends. The CDR3 here is CASSARIAGQAGLATNEKLFF. The CDR3 region has the DNA TGTGCCAGCAGCGCACGAATCGCCGGTCAGGCAGGGCTTGCAACTAATGAAAAACTGTTTTTT.

This clonotype was observed a few times. The chain employs TRBV19 and TRBJ1-5, with TRBD1 matching 10 bases. Looked up from germline, CDR1 is LNHDA and CDR2 is SQIVND (reference sequence). Trimming removed 7 bases from V and 7 bases from J; junction bases left unmatched: 4. This CDR3 is 13 amino acids long. CDR3 DNA: TGTGCCAGTACCGGGACAGGGGAACAGCCCCAGCATTTT. This gives the protein CASTGTGEQPQHF.

The V and J genes are TRBV7-2 and TRBJ2-7, with 12 bases matching TRBD1. The CDR3 covers 14 residues. V lost 5 bases, J lost 4 bases, and 3 bases stayed unmatched. Per the germline V gene, CDR1 is SGHTA and CDR2 is FQGNSA. For the CDR3, the DNA is TGTGCCAGCAGCGGGGACAGGGGGCATTACGAGCAGTACTTC. It codes for CASSGDRGHYEQYF.

Ten or more counts support this clonotype. The chain carries TRBV12-3 or TRBV12-4 and TRBJ2-7; D uncertain. V shed 2 bases and J shed 7 bases, with 15 bases lying between them. CDR3 length equals 14 residues. Here the CDR3 DNA reads TGTGCCAGCAGTTTAAGGGCATCCCGTGGTGAGCAGTACTTC. Protein sequence: CASSLRASRGEQYF.

The sample holds many counts of this clonotype. The rearrangement joins TRBV18 to TRBJ2-7; D gene uncertain. V shed 2 bases and J shed 0 bases, with 5 bases lying between them. Germline V gene lookup returns CDR1 KGHSH and CDR2 LQKENI. The CDR3 contains 13 residues. The CDR3 here is CASSPGDSYEQYF. DNA of the CDR3: TGTGCCAGCTCACCAGGGGACTCCTACGAGCAGTACTTC.

This clonotype was detected only a few times. The chain combines TRBV10-1 with TRBJ2-1; D is unresolved. CDR1 and CDR2 from the germline V gene are WNHNN and SYGVQD (reference sequence). V lost 2 bases to trimming and J lost 4 bases, with 6 bases between them. There are 13 residues in the CDR3. The CDR3: CASSERGYNEQFF. The CDR3 DNA reads TGCGCCAGCAGTGAGCGTGGATACAATGAGCAGTTCTTC.

This clonotype came up many times. V and J are TRBV7-9 and TRBJ2-4; D gene unclear. Germline V gene data show CDR1 as SEHNR and CDR2 as FQNEAQ (reference sequence). This CDR3 comprises 11 residues. Trimming took off 3 bases at V and 8 bases at J, with 5 bases between the two ends. CDR3 loop: CASSFGDIQYF. CDR3 coding DNA: TGTGCCAGCAGCTTCGGAGACATTCAGTACTTC.

This chain links TRBV6-1 with TRBJ2-7; TRBD1 might be the D (5 bases). Trimming took off 7 bases at V and 2 bases at J, with 15 bases between the two ends. Germline V gene sequence: CDR1 MNHNS, CDR2 SASEGT. The CDR3 spans 14 residues. CDR3 loop: CASTAPTDTYEQYF. CDR3 DNA sequence: TGTGCCAGCACTGCCCCGACAGATACCTACGAGCAGTACTTC.

This chain links TRBV27 with TRBJ1-1; the D is unclear. V was clipped by 6 bases and J by 4 bases, with 24 bases between them. The CDR3 sequence is 17 residues long. Per germline, CDR1 MNHEY and CDR2 SMNVEV (reference sequence). CDR3 bases: TGTGCCAGCAGCCAGCAGTGGCCCCCGGAAGAAAGCACTGAAGCTTTCTTT. Translated: CASSQQWPPEESTEAFF.

The chain links TRBV28 to TRBJ1-5, with 7 bases lining up with TRBD1. Looked up from germline, CDR1 is MDHEN and CDR2 is SYDVKM. The CDR3 extends over 19 amino acids. Trimming removed 3 bases from V and 1 base from J; junction bases left unmatched: 15. The DNA for the CDR3 is TGTGCCAGCAGTTTCGTCTCAATGACAGGGAGGTCCAGCAATCAGCCCCAGCATTTT. This gives the protein CASSFVSMTGRSSNQPQHF.

A few counts support this clonotype. The chain has TRBV20-1 and TRBJ2-1, with 13 positions matching TRBD2. Germline V lookup: CDR1 DFQATT, CDR2 SNEGSKA (reference sequence). The length of the CDR3 is 15 residues. V lost 3 bases and J lost 7; bases outside the gene matches: 6. CDR3 protein: CSASTLAGGFNEQFF. Here the CDR3 DNA reads TGCAGTGCTAGTACACTAGCGGGAGGGTTTAATGAGCAGTTCTTC.

This clonotype was detected a few times. V usage is TRBV29-1 and J usage is TRBJ2-3; the D call may be TRBD1 or TRBD2 (5 bases each). V was pared by 6 bases and J by 6 bases, with 25 bases between. Germline loops: CDR1 SQVTM, CDR2 ANQGSEA. CDR3 length: 16 residues. In nucleotides, the CDR3 is TGCAGCGTGGCCGGCCTTATGGGGGTGAGCTTGGATACGCAGTATTTT. Residues: CSVAGLMGVSLDTQYF.

Many counts were recorded for this clonotype. The chain carries TRBV5-1 and TRBJ2-1; 7 bases match TRBD1. Unmatched junction bases numbered 7, after V lost 2 bases and J lost 5 bases. CDR3 length: 15 amino acids. The germline CDR1 and CDR2 sequences are SGHRS and YFSETQ. Here the CDR3 reads CASSFQGGAHNEQFF. In nucleotides, the CDR3 is TGCGCCAGCAGCTTTCAAGGGGGCGCCCACAATGAGCAGTTCTTC. Full variable domain (remainder filled in from reference TRBV5-1 and TRBJ2-1): KAGVTQTPRYLIKTRGQQVTLSCSPISGHRSVSWYQQTPGQGLQFLFEYFSETQRNKGNFPGRFSGRQFSNSRSEMNVSTLELGDSALYLCASSFQGGAHNEQFFGPGTRLTVL.

A word on this clonotype: A much bigger clone sits one base away, suggesting this may be a read error. J is TRBJ2-3 and V is TRBV24-1; 8 bases fit TRBD2. The V segment lost 6 bases and the J segment 4 bases; nucleotides outside the gene matches: 17. The CDR3 spans 18 residues. Germline V gene data show CDR1 as KGHDR and CDR2 as SFDVKD. The chain's CDR3 is CATSKGQLSGSGADTQYF. The CDR3 coding sequence is TGTGCCACCAGTAAAGGACAACTGAGCGGGAGCGGGGCAGATACGCAGTATTTT.

This clonotype was counted a few times. The rearrangement joins TRBV27 to TRBJ1-1, with 8 bases matching TRBD1. This CDR3 is built from 16 residues. V shed 5 bases, J shed 6 bases, and the junction held 14 bases outside the gene matches. The V gene's germline CDR1 is MNHEY and CDR2 SMNVEV (reference sequence). The CDR3 spells CASSAGAGQGRSEAFF. CDR3 nucleotides: TGTGCCAGCAGTGCCGGCGCCGGACAGGGAAGATCTGAAGCTTTCTTT.

On this clonotype: A much larger clone lies one base from this, so it may be a read error. This chain uses TRBV7-2 with TRBJ1-2; possible D gene TRBD1, 5 bases. Germline assignment: CDR1 SGHTA and CDR2 FQGNSA. This CDR3 region has 15 residues. This chain's CDR3 is CDSSFRQSNNYGYTF. For the CDR3, the DNA is TGTGACAGCAGCTTTCGACAGTCCAATAACTATGGCTACACCTTC. Complete variable domain (other parts from reference TRBV7-2 and TRBJ1-2): GAGVSQSPSNKVTEKGKDVELRCDPISGHTALYWYRQSLGQGLEFLIYFQGNSAPDKSGLPSDRFSAERTGGSVSTLTIQRTQQEDSAVYLCDSSFRQSNNYGYTFGSGTRLTVV.

This clonotype was seen a handful of times. This sequence joins TRBV29-1 and TRBJ1-2; no reliable D call. Germline V CDR1 and CDR2: SQVTM, ANQGSEA. V dropped 3 bases and J dropped 4 bases, with 9 bases sitting between them. The CDR3 spans 12 residues. CDR3 bases: TGCAGCGTTGATCATTACGTCTATGGCTACACCTTC. Translating it yields CSVDHYVYGYTF. Filled out from reference TRBV29-1 and TRBJ1-2, the complete variable domain reads SAVISQKPSRDICQRGTSLTIQCQVDSQVTMMFWYRQQPGQSLTLIATANQGSEATYESGFVIDKFPISRPNLTFSTLTVSNMSPEDSSIYLCSVDHYVYGYTFGSGTRLTVV.

In this sample, this clonotype turned up a few times. The chain links TRBV19 to TRBJ2-2; the D call may be TRBD1 or TRBD2 (7 bases each). V shed 6 bases and J shed 5 bases, with 22 bases lying between them. The CDR3 sequence is 17 residues long. The germline V gene encodes CDR1 LNHDA and CDR2 SQIVND (reference sequence). In DNA, the CDR3 is TGTGCCAGTAGACGGGACAGCGGGGTGGAAGGGACCGGGGAGCTGTTTTTT. Translation: CASRRDSGVEGTGELFF.